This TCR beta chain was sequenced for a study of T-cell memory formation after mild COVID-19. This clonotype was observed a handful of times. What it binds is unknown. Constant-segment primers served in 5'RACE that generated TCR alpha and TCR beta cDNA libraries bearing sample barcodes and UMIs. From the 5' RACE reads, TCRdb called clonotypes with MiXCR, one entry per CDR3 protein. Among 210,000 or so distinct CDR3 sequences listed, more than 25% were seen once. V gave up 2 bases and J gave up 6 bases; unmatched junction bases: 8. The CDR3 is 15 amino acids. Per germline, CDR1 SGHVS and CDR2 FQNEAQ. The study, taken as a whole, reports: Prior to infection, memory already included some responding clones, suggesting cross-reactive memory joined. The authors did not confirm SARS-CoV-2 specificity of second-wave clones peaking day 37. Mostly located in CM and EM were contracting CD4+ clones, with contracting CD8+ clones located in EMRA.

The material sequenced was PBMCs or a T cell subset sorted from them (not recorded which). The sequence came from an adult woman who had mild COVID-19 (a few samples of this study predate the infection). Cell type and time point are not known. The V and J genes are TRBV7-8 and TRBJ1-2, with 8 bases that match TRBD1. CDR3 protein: CASSLYQGAINGYTF. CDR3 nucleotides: TGTGCCAGCAGCTTATACCAGGGGGCGATAAATGGCTACACCTTC. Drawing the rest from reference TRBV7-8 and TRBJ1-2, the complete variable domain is GAGVSQSPRYKVAKRGQDVALRCDPISGHVSLFWYQQALGQGPEFLTYFQNEAQLDKSGLPSDRFFAERPEGSVSTLKIQRTQQEDSAVYLCASSLYQGAINGYTFGSGTRLTVV.